Listed here are 3 T cell receptor beta chains from one sample, sequenced in a study of shared clonotypes between healthy human individuals. Method: immunoSEQ multiplex PCR; TCRdb's copy keeps in-frame clones and lacks some. This sample has 2,500,000 or so clones; 93% occur once, and the top ten carry about 0.38%. The sequenced sample consisted of naive CD4+ T cells from PBMCs. Specified subset: CD45RA+ positively selected. These receptors all stem from a man aged 18 to 35 in good health. Some clones in this sample may be carry-over from other donors' samples.

The chain is built from TRBV7-3 and TRBJ2-2; no clear D gene. The length of the CDR3 is 16 residues. V lost 3 bases, J lost 6 bases, and 17 bases lay in between. The germline CDR1 and CDR2 sequences are SGHTA and FQGTGA. The CDR3 reads CASSLGSGGLSGELFF. The DNA for the CDR3 is TGTGCCAGCAGCTTGGGATCTGGCGGCTTGTCCGGGGAGCTGTTTTTT.

The V gene is TRBV2, the J gene TRBJ1-3, with TRBD1 identical over 7 bases. The CDR3 consists of 16 residues. The trim removed 8 bases at V and 2 bases at J, leaving 12 bases unmatched. Germline CDR1 and CDR2: SNHLY and FYNNEI. The CDR3 region is CASSRGETGTGNTIYF. The CDR3 DNA is TGTGCCAGCTCAAGGGGAGAGACAGGGACTGGAAACACCATATATTTT.

V gene TRBV28 combines with J gene TRBJ2-7; the match to TRBD2 covers 8 bases. From germline, CDR1 is MDHEN and CDR2 SYDVKM. V trimming: 6 bases; J trimming: 2 bases; junction bases outside the gene matches: 6. The CDR3 totals 14 residues. CDR3 in amino acids: CASSFRLATYEQYF. Here the CDR3 DNA reads TGTGCCAGCAGCTTCAGACTAGCGACCTACGAGCAGTACTTC.